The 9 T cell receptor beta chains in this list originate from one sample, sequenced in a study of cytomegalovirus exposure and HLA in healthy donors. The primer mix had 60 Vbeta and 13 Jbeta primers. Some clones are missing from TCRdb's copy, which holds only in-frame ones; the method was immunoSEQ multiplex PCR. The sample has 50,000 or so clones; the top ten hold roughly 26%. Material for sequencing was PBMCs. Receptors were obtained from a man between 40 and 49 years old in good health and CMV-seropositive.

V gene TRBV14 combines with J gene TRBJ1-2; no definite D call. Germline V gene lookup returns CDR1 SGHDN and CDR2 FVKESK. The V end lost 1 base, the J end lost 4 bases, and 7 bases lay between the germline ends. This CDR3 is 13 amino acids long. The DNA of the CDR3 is TGTGCCAGCAGCCAAGCACAGAGCTATGGCTACACCTTC. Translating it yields CASSQAQSYGYTF.

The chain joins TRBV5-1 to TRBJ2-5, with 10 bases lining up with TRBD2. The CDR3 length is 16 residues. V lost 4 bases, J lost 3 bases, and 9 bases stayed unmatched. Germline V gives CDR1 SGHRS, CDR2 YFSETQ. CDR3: CASSTFLAGEEETQYF. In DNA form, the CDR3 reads TGCGCCAGCAGCACCTTTCTAGCGGGGGAGGAAGAGACCCAGTACTTC.

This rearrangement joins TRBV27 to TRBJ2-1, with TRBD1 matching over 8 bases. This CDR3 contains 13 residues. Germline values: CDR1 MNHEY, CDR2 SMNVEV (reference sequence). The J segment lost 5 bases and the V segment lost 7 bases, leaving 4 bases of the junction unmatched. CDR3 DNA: TGTGCCAGCACCCGGGACAGGAACAATGAGCAGTTCTTC. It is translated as CASTRDRNNEQFF.

The CDR3 loop is CASSWDRDEQYF. The CDR3 DNA follows: TGTGCCAGCAGCTGGGACAGGGACGAGCAGTACTTC. The V gene is TRBV5-6, the J gene TRBJ2-5; TRBD1 aligns across 9 bases. Matching the DNA end better, TRBJ2-7 makes the J call doubtful. The CDR3 is 12 residues long. Germline loops: CDR1 SGHDT, CDR2 YYEEEE.

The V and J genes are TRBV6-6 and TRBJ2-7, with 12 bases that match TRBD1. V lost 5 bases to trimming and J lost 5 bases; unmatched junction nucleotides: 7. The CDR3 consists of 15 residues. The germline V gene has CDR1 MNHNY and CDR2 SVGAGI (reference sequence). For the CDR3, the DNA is TGTGCCAGCAGTCCACCGGGACAGGGGGCTAACGAGCAGTACTTC. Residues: CASSPPGQGANEQYF.

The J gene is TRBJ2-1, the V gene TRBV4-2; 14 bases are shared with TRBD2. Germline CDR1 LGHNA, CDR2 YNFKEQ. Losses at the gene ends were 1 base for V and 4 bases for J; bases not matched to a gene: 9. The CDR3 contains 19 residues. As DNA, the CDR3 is TGTGCCAGCAGCCAAGTCTCCGGGACTAGCGGGAGCTCATACAATGAGCAGTTCTTC. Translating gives CASSQVSGTSGSSYNEQFF.

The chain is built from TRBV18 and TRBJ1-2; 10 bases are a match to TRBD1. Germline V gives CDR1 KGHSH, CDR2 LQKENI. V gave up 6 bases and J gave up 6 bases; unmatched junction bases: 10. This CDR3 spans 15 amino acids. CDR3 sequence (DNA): TGTGCCAGCTCCCTGACCGGACAGGGGGAAAATGGCTACACCTTC. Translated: CASSLTGQGENGYTF.

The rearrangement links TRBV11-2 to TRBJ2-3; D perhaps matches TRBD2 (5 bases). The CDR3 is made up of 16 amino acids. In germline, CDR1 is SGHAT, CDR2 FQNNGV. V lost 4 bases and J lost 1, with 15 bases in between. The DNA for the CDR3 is TGTGCCAGCAGCTGGTCATCAGGAGGCGGCACAGATACGCAGTATTTT. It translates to CASSWSSGGGTDTQYF.

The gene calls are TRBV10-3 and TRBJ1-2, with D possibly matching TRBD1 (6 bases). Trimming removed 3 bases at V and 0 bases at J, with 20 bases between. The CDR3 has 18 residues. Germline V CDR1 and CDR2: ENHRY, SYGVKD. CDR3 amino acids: CAISDPLDRDTSNYGYTF. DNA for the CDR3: TGTGCCATCAGTGACCCCTTGGACAGAGACACCTCTAACTATGGCTACACCTTC.